One sample yielded the 27 T cell receptor beta chains listed below, sequenced in a study of shared clonotypes between healthy human individuals. Here immunoSEQ multiplex PCR was the method, and the copy in TCRdb shows in-frame clones only, minus some. The sample has 550,000 to 750,000 clones; roughly nine tenths are singletons. Naive CD8 cells lacked CD45RO, underwent positive selection for CCR7 and left out terminally differentiated effector memory CD45RA+ cells. Sequenced sample: naive CD8+ T cells sorted from blood. The source is a man under 40 in good health.

For the CDR3, the DNA is TGTGCCAGCAGTTACTCGAGCCCGGTCGAGCAGTTCTTC. It encodes CASSYSSPVEQFF. The chain carries TRBV6-5 and TRBJ2-1; D not certain. The germline V gene encodes CDR1 MNHEY and CDR2 SVGAGI. This CDR3 region has 13 residues. Trimming stripped 0 bases from V and 10 bases from J, with 10 bases between.

The chain uses TRBV27 and TRBJ2-1; 10 bases match TRBD2. Germline-derived CDR1 and CDR2 are MNHEY and SMNVEV (reference sequence). CDR3 size: 14 residues. The V segment lost 5 bases and the J segment 5 bases; nucleotides outside the gene matches: 3. The DNA for the CDR3 is TGTGCCAGCAGTCCCGGGACTAGCGACAATGAGCAGTTCTTC. Translation gives CASSPGTSDNEQFF.

The chain combines TRBV5-1 with TRBJ2-1, with D possibly TRBD2 on 5 matching bases. Per germline, CDR1 SGHRS and CDR2 YFSETQ. Trimming shortened V by 0 bases and J by 8 bases, and 12 bases separated the two germline ends. The CDR3 is made up of 14 amino acids. CDR3 loop: CASSLAGGGHEQFF. CDR3 nucleotides: TGCGCCAGCAGCTTGGCAGGAGGTGGCCATGAGCAGTTCTTC.

V gene TRBV9 combines with J gene TRBJ2-2; 8 positions match TRBD1. V shed 4 bases and J 7 bases; nucleotides not matched to a gene: 12. Germline V gene lookup returns CDR1 SGDLS and CDR2 YYNGEE. The CDR3 has 16 amino acids. The DNA for the CDR3 is TGTGCCAGCAGCCCTAACAGGGCACAGGGGGACGGGGAGCTGTTTTTT. This sequence encodes CASSPNRAQGDGELFF.

In regard to this clone: Sequence at one end of the junction differs from germline and may be a read error. The chain is built from TRBV27 and TRBJ2-7; 8 bases map to TRBD2. The germline V gene has CDR1 MNHEY and CDR2 SMNVEV (reference sequence). CDR3 length equals 15 residues. The CDR3 region is CASRTGTSLLYKQYF. Here the CDR3 DNA reads TGTGCCAGCAGGACCGGGACTAGTCTTCTCTACAAGCAGTACTTC.

Details on this clone: The same CDR3 is also encoded by other DNA sequences in this sample. The V call is TRBV5-1, the J call TRBJ2-3; the match to TRBD2 covers 7 bases. This CDR3 is built from 17 residues. CDR1 is SGHRS, CDR2 YFSETQ, per germline. J lost 0 bases, V lost 0 bases, and 7 bases had no gene match. The DNA of the CDR3 is TGCGCCAGCAGCTTGGATCCTAGCGGAACTAGCACAGATACGCAGTATTTT. Its protein product is CASSLDPSGTSTDTQYF.

The rearrangement joins TRBV4-1 to TRBJ1-3, with 7 bases fitting TRBD1. Germline CDR1 MGHRA, CDR2 YSYEKL. The V and J ends lost 4 bases and 0 bases, in that order; junction bases with no gene match: 6. The CDR3 runs 16 residues. CDR3 residues: CASSRTGDLSGNTIYF. Here the CDR3 DNA reads TGCGCCAGCAGCCGTACAGGGGATCTCTCTGGAAACACCATATATTTT.

The chain has TRBV19 and TRBJ2-7, with 11 nucleotides matching TRBD2. J was trimmed by 2 bases and V by 4 bases; bases with no gene match: 1. The CDR3 spans 14 residues. CDR1 is LNHDA and CDR2 is SQIVND in the germline V gene (reference sequence). CDR3 loop: CASSTTSGTYEQYF. The CDR3 nucleotides are TGTGCCAGTAGTACGACTAGCGGGACCTACGAGCAGTACTTC.

This sequence joins TRBV28 and TRBJ2-2, with 7 bases that match TRBD2. J was trimmed by 5 bases and V by 3 bases; bases with no gene match: 6. The CDR3 loop spans 15 amino acids. Germline V gene data show CDR1 as MDHEN and CDR2 as SYDVKM. CDR3 protein: CASSLTGRLTGELFF. The CDR3 nucleotides read TGTGCCAGCAGTTTGACCGGGAGGTTGACCGGGGAGCTGTTTTTT.

V and J are TRBV27 and TRBJ1-2; D possibly corresponds to TRBD1 (5 bases). V was trimmed by 0 bases and J by 5 bases, leaving 19 bases between them. CDR1 is MNHEY and CDR2 is SMNVEV in the germline V gene (reference sequence). This CDR3 contains 17 residues. CDR3 bases: TGTGCCAGCAGTTTATCGGGGGGTCTCCTCTCTTATTATGGCTACACCTTC. Amino acids: CASSLSGGLLSYYGYTF.

This rearrangement joins TRBV9 to TRBJ2-3; D perhaps matches TRBD1 (6 bases). The CDR3 extends over 17 amino acids. V was cut by 0 bases and J by 0 bases, with 14 bases left in between. Germline loops: CDR1 SGDLS, CDR2 YYNGEE. DNA for the CDR3: TGTGCCAGCAGCGTAGGTGAGACAGGTACTAGCACAGATACGCAGTATTTT. This encodes CASSVGETGTSTDTQYF.

The rearrangement links TRBV27 to TRBJ2-7; 9 nucleotides line up with TRBD2. Germline CDR1 and CDR2: MNHEY and SMNVEV (reference sequence). Trimming at V came to 7 bases and at J to 4 bases, leaving 11 bases not matched to a gene. The CDR3 totals 15 residues. The CDR3 spells CASITVAGERYEQYF. CDR3 coding DNA: TGTGCCAGCATCACCGTAGCGGGAGAGCGGTACGAGCAGTACTTC.

The CDR3 bases are TGTGCCAGCAGCCCGGGGGCGTTTTACAATGAGCAGTTCTTC. Protein: CASSPGAFYNEQFF. The V call is TRBV14, the J call TRBJ2-1; the D call may be TRBD1 or TRBD2 (6 bases each). Germline lookup yields CDR1 SGHDN and CDR2 FVKESK. V shed 4 bases and J shed 4 bases, with 11 bases lying between them. The CDR3 spans 14 residues.

The V and J genes are TRBV28 and TRBJ1-1; no reliable D call. The V gene's germline CDR1 is MDHEN and CDR2 SYDVKM. The CDR3 length is 13 residues. Trimming cost V 5 bases and J 1 base, with 8 bases left between them. The CDR3 DNA reads as TGTGCCAGCAGTCGGACGGCGAACACTGAAGCTTTCTTT. This sequence encodes CASSRTANTEAFF.

This chain joins TRBV11-2 and TRBJ2-7; D unclear. Trimming took off 1 base at V and 4 bases at J, with 8 bases between the two ends. CDR3 length: 13 amino acids. The V gene's germline CDR1 is SGHAT and CDR2 FQNNGV. CDR3 amino acids: CASSLGTEYEQYF. The CDR3 DNA reads TGTGCCAGCAGCTTAGGGACCGAATACGAGCAGTACTTC.

The chain is built from TRBV4-3 and TRBJ2-7; possibly TRBD1 or TRBD2 for D (5 bases each). V lost 0 bases and J lost 3, with 12 bases in between. The CDR3 runs to 15 residues. CDR1 and CDR2 from the germline V gene are LGHNA and YSLEER. The CDR3 sequence is CASSQDWGNFYEQYF. CDR3 nucleotide sequence: TGCGCCAGCAGCCAAGATTGGGGGAACTTCTACGAGCAGTACTTC.

The chain recombines TRBV28 with TRBJ2-3; TRBD2 aligns across 7 bases. CDR1 and CDR2 (germline): MDHEN, SYDVKM. J gave up 2 bases and V 10 bases, and 9 bases lay outside the gene matches. The CDR3 is 14 residues long. CDR3 DNA: TGTGCCAAAGAGGGGCGGGGGTACACAGATACGCAGTATTTT. This translates into CAKEGRGYTDTQYF. Based on the CDR3 plus reference TRBV28 and TRBJ2-3, the full variable domain is DVKVTQSSRYLVKRTGEKVFLECVQDMDHENMFWYRQDPGLGLRLIYFSYDVKMKEKGDIPEGYSVSREKKERFSLILESASTNQTSMYLCAKEGRGYTDTQYFGPGTRLTVL.

The V gene is TRBV27, the J gene TRBJ2-2; D not certain. V lost 6 bases, J lost 4 bases, and 6 bases lay in between. This CDR3 has 12 amino acids. CDR1 MNHEY and CDR2 SMNVEV come from the germline V gene (reference sequence). The CDR3 region has the DNA TGTGCCAGCAGAGTCAGCACCGGGGAGCTGTTTTTT. This encodes CASRVSTGELFF.

The chain couples TRBV19 to TRBJ2-1, with 10 nucleotides matching TRBD2. CDR3 size: 16 residues. V lost 3 bases to trimming and J lost 5 bases; unmatched junction nucleotides: 7. Germline V gene sequence: CDR1 LNHDA, CDR2 SQIVND (reference sequence). In DNA form, the CDR3 reads TGTGCCAGTAGTATTCTGGGACTAGCGACTCACAATGAGCAGTTCTTC. Encoded protein: CASSILGLATHNEQFF.

V and J are TRBV7-9 and TRBJ1-1, with TRBD1 identical over 8 bases. After removal of 3 bases from V and 1 base from J, the junction contained 4 bases not matched to a gene. CDR3 length: 15 residues. Germline lookup yields CDR1 SEHNR and CDR2 FQNEAQ (reference sequence). The CDR3 here is CASSFRQGTNTEAFF. CDR3 nucleotides: TGTGCCAGCAGCTTCCGACAGGGGACGAACACTGAAGCTTTCTTT.

The chain combines TRBV6-1 with TRBJ2-7; TRBD1 aligns across 7 bases. The CDR3 spans 15 residues. The V and J ends lost 5 bases and 2 bases, in that order; junction bases with no gene match: 9. Germline lookup yields CDR1 MNHNS and CDR2 SASEGT. This chain's CDR3 is CASSSSDRTTYEQYF. For the CDR3, the DNA is TGTGCCAGCAGTTCGTCGGACAGGACAACCTACGAGCAGTACTTC.

The chain recombines TRBV6-5 with TRBJ2-1, with TRBD2 matching 9 bases. Germline CDR1 MNHEY, CDR2 SVGAGI. The CDR3 extends over 15 amino acids. Germline trimming cut 2 bases from V and 5 bases from J; bases unmatched to any gene: 4. The CDR3 DNA sequence: TGTGCCAGCAGTTACGGAATAGCGGGAGACAATGAGCAGTTCTTC. It is translated as CASSYGIAGDNEQFF.

With respect to this clone: Within the sample, other DNA sequences also encode this same CDR3. CDR3 sequence reads: CASSPRAGGPADTQYF. CDR3 DNA: TGTGCCAGCAGCCCAAGGGCGGGAGGGCCTGCAGATACGCAGTATTTT. The V gene is TRBV9, the J gene TRBJ2-3, with TRBD2 matching 9 bases. CDR3 length: 16 residues. CDR1 and CDR2 (germline): SGDLS, YYNGEE. The J segment lost 4 bases and the V segment lost 4 bases, leaving 10 bases of the junction unmatched.

This rearrangement joins TRBV29-1 to TRBJ2-1; TRBD1 aligns across 7 bases. V dropped 6 bases and J dropped 5; count of bases not matched to a gene: 16. Germline V gene sequence: CDR1 SQVTM, CDR2 ANQGSEA. The CDR3 spans 16 residues. DNA of the CDR3: TGCAGCGTGGCCCGACAGGGTCGGGGCAAGGACAATGAGCAGTTCTTC. Protein: CSVARQGRGKDNEQFF.

V usage is TRBV10-1 and J usage is TRBJ2-1; the match to TRBD1 covers 7 bases. The CDR3 has 14 amino acids. The ends lost 4 bases at V and 4 bases at J; junction bases unmatched: 4. Germline CDR1 is WNHNN and CDR2 is SYGVQD (reference sequence). The CDR3 bases are TGCGCCAGCAGTGCAGGGGGAATTTACAATGAGCAGTTCTTC. This sequence encodes CASSAGGIYNEQFF.

This chain links TRBV27 with TRBJ2-1, with TRBD1 matching 7 bases. V was clipped by 9 bases and J by 3 bases; unmatched bases: 5. Looked up from germline, CDR1 is MNHEY and CDR2 is SMNVEV (reference sequence). The CDR3 covers 13 residues. CDR3 bases: TGTGCCAGTACCGGGACAGTCTACAATGAGCAGTTCTTC. It encodes CASTGTVYNEQFF.

The V and J genes are TRBV2 and TRBJ2-5, with 11 bases lining up with TRBD1. From germline, CDR1 is SNHLY and CDR2 FYNNEI. V lost 6 bases to trimming and J lost 1 base; unmatched junction nucleotides: 7. CDR3 length: 16 amino acids. CDR3 DNA: TGTGCCAGCAGGAATACCGGGACAGGGGGCCAAGAGACCCAGTACTTC. Translated, it gives CASRNTGTGGQETQYF.